This T cell receptor beta chain was observed in a study of breast tumors, draining lymph nodes, adjacent tissues. Study-level findings and limits: Luminal-like breast cancer showed significantly higher tumor–nontumor repertoire similarity than basal-like. That most tumor T cells come from lymph nodes remained unproven. The data were judged consistent with most tumor T cells coming from lymph node and expanding in tumor. Tumor TCR diversity was below lymph nodes but above nontumor tissue.

This clonotype has ten or more counts. What it recognizes is unknown. Germline CDR1 ENHRY, CDR2 SYGVKD. The length of the CDR3 is 14 residues. V gave up 4 bases and J gave up 8 bases; unmatched junction bases: 5. Samples came from axillary lymph nodes draining the breast cancer. MiXCR, applied by TCRdb to the multiplex PCR reads, yields one record per CDR3 protein. The sample records about 180,000 distinct CDR3 sequences, around a third being singletons. The clonotype originates from a female donor with breast cancer. Some clones in this sample may be carry-over from other donors' samples. This chain uses TRBV10-3 with TRBJ1-2; TRBD1 matches 12 bases. Sequenced sample: axillary lymph node tissue. The CDR3 sequence: CAISVGQGASGYTF. For the CDR3, the DNA is TGTGCCATCAGTGTGGGACAGGGGGCGTCCGGCTACACCTTC.